A single sample is the source of the 28 T cell receptor beta chains below, sequenced in a study of metastatic and nonmetastatic thyroid tumors. Through MiXCR, TCRdb re-clonotyped the PCR reads. This sample carries about 40,000 clones, around 17% of them seen once, and the ten largest clones take approximately 10%. Every patient underwent thyroid surgery untreated. Sequencing input: tumor tissue. These receptors were collected from a female donor with papillary thyroid cancer or a benign thyroid nodule (not recorded which). Some clones in this sample may be carry-over from other donors' samples.

This clone was seen ten or more times. The rearrangement joins TRBV14 to TRBJ2-2; 7 positions match TRBD2. The V and J ends lost 2 bases and 0 bases, in that order; junction bases with no gene match: 3. The CDR3 spans 16 residues. Germline CDR1 reads SGHDN; CDR2 reads FVKESK. CDR3 in amino acids: CASSQSSGANTGELFF. CDR3 nucleotides: TGTGCCAGCAGCCAATCTAGCGGAGCGAACACCGGGGAGCTGTTTTTT.

On this clone: Likely a read error: the CDR3 ends without its conserved phenylalanine or tryptophan. The rearrangement links TRBV28 to TRBJ2-1, with a possible D match to TRBD1 (5 bases). CDR3 length equals 14 residues. The V and J ends lost 9 bases and 4 bases respectively, with 16 bases between them. Per germline, CDR1 MDHEN and CDR2 SYDVKM. The CDR3 DNA follows: TGTGCCAGAAGGCAATCGACAGCGTACAATGAGCAGTTCCTC. Residues: CARRQSTAYNEQFL.

This clone was seen at least ten times. The chain carries TRBV24-1 and TRBJ2-5; tentatively, D is TRBD2 (5 bases). Per the germline V gene, CDR1 is KGHDR and CDR2 is SFDVKD. The CDR3 runs 15 residues. Trimming took off 4 bases at V and 5 bases at J, with 16 bases between the two ends. The chain's CDR3 is CATSDRQGLPETQYF. CDR3 nucleotides: TGTGCCACCAGTGACCGACAAGGACTGCCGGAGACCCAGTACTTC.

This clone was seen just once. CDR3 sequence (DNA): TGTGCCAGCAGCCGCACGAGCGGGGGGGATTGGGGTGAGCAGTTCTTC. The encoded protein is CASSRTSGGDWGEQFF. The chain combines TRBV6-2 or TRBV6-3 with TRBJ2-1, with 10 bases that match TRBD2. The V gene end was trimmed by 6 bases and the J gene end by 9 bases; junction bases not matched to a gene: 14. This CDR3 spans 16 amino acids. Germline assignment: CDR1 MNHEY and CDR2 SVGEGT.

This clone was picked up a small number of times. The chain couples TRBV6-1 to TRBJ2-3, with D perhaps TRBD2 (6 bases). The germline gives CDR1 MNHNS, CDR2 SASEGT. V was clipped by 3 bases and J by 3 bases, with 22 bases between them. This CDR3 region has 18 residues. CDR3 DNA: TGTGCCAGCAGTGATCGCCGGACTATCAGGCTTCCGACAGATACGCAGTATTTT. It codes for CASSDRRTIRLPTDTQYF.

This clone was counted many times. The chain couples TRBV28 to TRBJ1-1, with 7 bases aligning to TRBD1. This CDR3 is built from 15 residues. CDR1 MDHEN and CDR2 SYDVKM come from the germline V gene. After removal of 6 bases from V and 4 bases from J, the junction contained 11 bases not matched to a gene. The CDR3 DNA follows: TGTGCCAGCAGCCTACCCCAGACAGGGAGCACTGAAGCTTTCTTT. Protein product: CASSLPQTGSTEAFF.

There are many counts of this clone. This chain connects TRBV20-1 to TRBJ2-3; D call uncertain. V was cut by 1 base and J by 7 bases, with 21 bases left in between. Germline V gene sequence: CDR1 DFQATT, CDR2 SNEGSKA (reference sequence). The CDR3 extends over 16 amino acids. The CDR3 region has the DNA TGCAGTGCTAGAGCCGACTCCTTATACAAGCTGAATACGCAGTATTTT. This translates into CSARADSLYKLNTQYF.

This chain links TRBV29-1 with TRBJ2-7; no clear D gene. CDR3 length: 8 amino acids. CDR1 and CDR2 (germline): SQVTM, ANQGSEA. With 5 bases removed from V and 6 bases from J, the gap between germline ends came to 2 bases. The CDR3 coding sequence is TGCAGCGTTCGCGAGCAGTACTTC. Protein product: CSVREQYF.

This clone was seen ten or more times. The V call is TRBV4-1, the J call TRBJ2-1; 11 bases agree with TRBD1. The ends lost 5 bases at V and 7 bases at J; junction bases unmatched: 10. This CDR3 is built from 16 residues. Germline assignment: CDR1 MGHRA and CDR2 YSYEKL. As DNA, the CDR3 is TGCGCCAGCAGCTACGATCCGGGACAGGGGGAGAATGAGCAGTTCTTC. It encodes CASSYDPGQGENEQFF.

Only a few counts were recorded for this clone. This chain connects TRBV6-1 to TRBJ2-1; D is ambiguous. Trimming took 6 bases from V and 2 from J, leaving 8 bases between them. The V gene's germline CDR1 is MNHNS and CDR2 SASEGT. The CDR3 is 13 residues long. CDR3 protein: CASRRKAYNEQFF. CDR3 bases: TGTGCCAGCAGACGAAAGGCCTACAATGAGCAGTTCTTC.

This clone was counted at least ten times. The chain is built from TRBV19 and TRBJ2-1; perhaps TRBD1 as D (6 bases). V lost 4 bases to trimming and J lost 9 bases, with 22 bases between them. CDR3 length equals 16 residues. CDR1 and CDR2 from the germline V gene are LNHDA and SQIVND (reference sequence). The CDR3 spells CASSTSSGAYLAEQFF. For the CDR3, the DNA is TGTGCCAGTAGTACTTCATCAGGGGCCTATTTGGCTGAGCAGTTCTTC.

In this sample, this clone turned up many times. The chain links TRBV10-1 to TRBJ2-1, with D possibly being TRBD1 (6 bases). Germline CDR1 reads WNHNN; CDR2 reads SYGVQD (reference sequence). V lost 3 bases and J lost 2, with 8 bases in between. The CDR3 is made up of 14 amino acids. CDR3 DNA: TGCGCCAGCAGTGACAGGGGACCCTACAATGAGCAGTTCTTC. Translation: CASSDRGPYNEQFF.

This clone was seen many times. Within the sample, other DNA sequences also encode this same CDR3. CDR3 loop: CASSVWGEETQYF. As DNA, the CDR3 is TGTGCCAGCAGTGTTTGGGGAGAAGAGACCCAGTACTTC. J is TRBJ2-5 and V is TRBV25-1; the D gene is possibly TRBD2 (5 bases). The CDR3 contains 13 residues. V dropped 4 bases and J dropped 3 bases, with 9 bases sitting between them. CDR1 and CDR2 (germline): MGHDK, SYGVNS.

This clone was recorded a few times. A much larger clone is a single base away; this may be a read error. The chain is built from TRBV6-1 and TRBJ1-4; D is unresolved. The CDR3 consists of 14 residues. Germline CDR1 MNHNS, CDR2 SASEGT. V was cut by 6 bases and J by 7 bases, with 15 bases left in between. The CDR3 sequence: CASRGASSGEKLFF. The CDR3 nucleotides read TGTGCCAGCAGAGGAGCCAGTTCGGGTGAAAAACTGTTTTTT.

This clone was counted many times. The V call is TRBV27, the J call TRBJ2-7; D is uncertain. CDR1 MNHEY and CDR2 SMNVEV come from the germline V gene (reference sequence). Trimming stripped 0 bases from V and 0 bases from J, with 6 bases between. This CDR3 is built from 14 residues. CDR3 residues: CASSLSRLSYEQYF. The CDR3 bases are TGTGCCAGCAGTTTATCCAGGCTCTCCTACGAGCAGTACTTC.

The J gene is TRBJ2-3, the V gene TRBV11-1; TRBD2 agrees at 8 bases. The CDR3 has 18 amino acids. V shed 7 bases, J shed 3 bases, and the junction held 18 bases outside the gene matches. The V gene's germline CDR1 is SGHAT and CDR2 FQDESV (reference sequence). CDR3 protein: CASTPGATSGLWTDTQYF. The CDR3, as DNA: TGTGCCAGCACACCAGGGGCTACTAGCGGCCTGTGGACAGATACGCAGTATTTT. The full variable domain, in which reference TRBV11-1 and TRBJ2-3 provide the parts outside the CDR3, is EAEVAQSPRYKITEKSQAVAFWCDPISGHATLYWYRQILGQGPELLVQFQDESVVDDSQLPKDRFSAERLKGVDSTLKIQPAELGDSAMYLCASTPGATSGLWTDTQYFGPGTRLTVL.

This clone was detected many times. J is TRBJ2-7 and V is TRBV20-1; D is possibly TRBD2 (6 bases). V was shortened by 7 bases and J by 2 bases, with 24 bases between the two germline ends. Germline values: CDR1 DFQATT, CDR2 SNEGSKA (reference sequence). This CDR3 comprises 16 residues. The CDR3 region is CSVERPWREVPYEQYF. The CDR3 DNA follows: TGCAGTGTTGAGAGGCCATGGAGGGAGGTTCCCTACGAGCAGTACTTC.

This clone was seen many times. CDR3 nucleotides: TGTGCCAGCAGTTTAGTAGGGGGAGACTCCTACGAGCAGTACTTC. It specifies CASSLVGGDSYEQYF. The V call is TRBV28, the J call TRBJ2-7; the D gene is possibly TRBD1 (6 bases). This CDR3 region has 15 residues. Per germline, CDR1 MDHEN and CDR2 SYDVKM. V was clipped by 2 bases and J by 0 bases, with 11 bases between them.

This clone has at least ten counts. The rearrangement joins TRBV7-9 to TRBJ2-7, with no clear D. The germline V and J ends were trimmed by 1 base and 0 bases, with 10 bases remaining between them. This CDR3 is built from 15 residues. CDR1 and CDR2 (germline): SEHNR, FQNEAQ (reference sequence). The CDR3 reads CASSLGTPNSYEQYF. The CDR3 region has the DNA TGTGCCAGCAGCTTAGGGACCCCAAACTCCTACGAGCAGTACTTC.

Notes on this clone: The junction differs from germline at one of its ends, possibly a read error. This chain links TRBV11-2 with TRBJ1-1; D ambiguous. CDR1 SGHAT and CDR2 FQNNGV come from the germline V gene. There are 15 residues in the CDR3. CDR3 amino acids: CASSLVMEKVTESFF. DNA of the CDR3: TGTGCCAGCAGCTTGGTGATGGAGAAGGTCACTGAATCTTTCTTT.

This clone was seen many times. This sequence joins TRBV3-1 and TRBJ1-1; D remains ambiguous. Trimming stripped 0 bases from V and 1 base from J, with 15 bases between. Germline assignment: CDR1 LGHDT and CDR2 YNNKEL (reference sequence). This CDR3 comprises 17 residues. DNA for the CDR3: TGTGCCAGCAGCCAAGATGCGATTGTCACGGGGAACACTGAAGCTTTCTTT. Its translation is CASSQDAIVTGNTEAFF.

This clone has a count of ten or more. The chain uses TRBV5-6 and TRBJ2-7; D may correspond to TRBD1 or TRBD2 (5 bases each). The CDR3 is made up of 14 amino acids. Between the trimmed V and J ends, which lost 1 base and 6 bases, there was a span of 14 bases. Germline assignment: CDR1 SGHDT and CDR2 YYEEEE. The CDR3 DNA is TGTGCCAGCAGCTTGCCACTCCTCGGGGCCGAGCAGTACTTC. It translates to CASSLPLLGAEQYF.

This clone has ten or more counts. The chain has TRBV12-3 or TRBV12-4 and TRBJ2-1; weak D call: TRBD2 (6 bases). The V end lost 3 bases, the J end lost 9 bases, and 21 bases lay between the germline ends. The CDR3 is 16 amino acids. CDR3 region: CASSFDGGWTRGEQFF. The DNA for the CDR3 is TGTGCCAGCAGTTTTGACGGGGGATGGACCCGCGGTGAGCAGTTCTTC.

This clone was seen many times. The rearrangement uses TRBV7-8 and TRBJ2-1; 9 bases map to TRBD1. The CDR3 length is 11 residues. Trimming took 6 bases from V and 12 from J; bases not matched to a gene: 3. The germline gives CDR1 SGHVS, CDR2 FQNEAQ. Here the CDR3 DNA reads TGTGCCAGCAGAACGGACAGGGGGCAGTTCTTC. This codes for CASRTDRGQFF.

This clone was seen repeatedly, ten times or more. Other nucleotide sequences in the sample specify the same CDR3. The CDR3 sequence is CASSQDLTPNTEAFF. CDR3 nucleotides: TGCGCCAGCAGCCAAGACCTGACGCCGAACACTGAAGCTTTCTTT. This chain joins TRBV4-3 and TRBJ1-1; no clear D. Germline CDR1 and CDR2: LGHNA and YSLEER. The V end was cut by 0 bases, the J end by 1 base, with 9 bases between. CDR3 length equals 15 residues.

In this sample, this clone turned up a few times. Just one base apart from a much larger clone, this may be a read error. The chain combines TRBV4-2 with TRBJ1-4, with unresolved D. Trimming removed 1 base at V and 9 bases at J, with 15 bases between. The germline V gene has CDR1 LGHNA and CDR2 YNFKEQ. This CDR3 is built from 15 residues. The CDR3 DNA reads TGTGCCAGCAGCCAAGGAGAGTCGTACCGGAAAAAACTGTTTTTT. This encodes CASSQGESYRKKLFF.

Ten or more counts support this clone. V gene TRBV30 combines with J gene TRBJ1-3; 7 bases are a match to TRBD1. Germline V lookup: CDR1 GTSNPN, CDR2 SVGIG (reference sequence). V shed 3 bases, J shed 3 bases, and the junction held 5 bases outside the gene matches. The CDR3 spans 14 residues. In DNA, the CDR3 is TGTGCCTGGAGCGGCAGGGGGTTTGGAAACACCATATATTTT. This sequence encodes CAWSGRGFGNTIYF. The entire variable domain, with the rest obtained from reference TRBV30 and TRBJ1-3, is as follows: SQTIHQWPATLVQPVGSPLSLECTVEGTSNPNLYWYRQAAGRGLQLLFYSVGIGQISSEVPQNLSASRPQDRQFILSSKKLLLSDSGFYLCAWSGRGFGNTIYFGEGSWLTVV.

The sample holds many counts of this clone. The rearrangement joins TRBV20-1 to TRBJ2-5, with 9 bases that match TRBD1. CDR1 DFQATT and CDR2 SNEGSKA come from the germline V gene (reference sequence). V dropped 8 bases and J dropped 0; count of bases not matched to a gene: 7. This CDR3 comprises 14 residues. The CDR3 protein is CSFKGTGYQETQYF. The CDR3 DNA reads TGCAGTTTCAAAGGGACAGGGTACCAAGAGACCCAGTACTTC.